This TCR beta chain was documented in a study of shared clonotypes between healthy human individuals. CD45RO-negative, CCR7-selected cells formed the naive CD8 fraction, which excluded terminally differentiated effector memory CD45RA+ cells. The table came from immunoSEQ multiplex PCR; TCRdb's copy has only in-frame clones and leaves some out. The sample includes fewer than 850,000 clones, about 97% of them seen just once. Germline CDR1 is SGHVS and CDR2 is FNYEAQ. This CDR3 comprises 15 residues. V shed 5 bases and J 4 bases; nucleotides not matched to a gene: 7. The chain couples TRBV7-6 to TRBJ2-3; 9 bases line up with TRBD2. This clonotype originated in a man in his thirties or forties in good health. The sequencing input was naive CD8+ T cells sorted from blood. In DNA form, the CDR3 reads TGTGCCAGCAGCCGTAGCGGGAGTGTTTCAGATACGCAGTATTTT. Amino acids: CASSRSGSVSDTQYF.